Listed below are T cell receptor beta chains from one sample, sequenced in a study of monozygotic twins with inflammatory bowel disease. After re-calling the 5' RACE reads, TCRdb lists one entry per CDR3 protein, DNA absent. The sample yields around 400,000 distinct CDR3 sequences, of which the top ten take up under 3%. Specimen: blood. The receptor source for this set is a human donor with ulcerative colitis or Crohn's disease, or a healthy co-twin of an affected twin (not recorded which). Both conserved end residues are part of each CDR3.

len,v_gene,j_gene,CDR3aa
16,TRBV7-3,TRBJ1-1,CASSLSGQALNTEAFF
14,TRBV7-2,TRBJ2-3,CASSFDRKTDTQYF
15,TRBV20-1,TRBJ2-1,CSAKKPPLSYNEQFF
17,TRBV7-9,TRBJ2-2,CASSFNPGQGNTGELFF
15,TRBV7-2,TRBJ1-6,CASSFRDRGNSPLHF
15,TRBV21-1,TRBJ2-7,CASRTTSESSYEQYF
13,TRBV5-5,TRBJ2-1,CASGTLSYNEQFF
16,TRBV12-3/TRBV12-4,TRBJ1-5,CASSPLTGTSNQPQHF
13,TRBV7-9,TRBJ1-5,CASSLGNNQPQHF
17,TRBV5-1,TRBJ1-6,CASSLPGQGSYNSPLHF
16,TRBV20-1,TRBJ1-5,CSARDEQRVGNQPQHF
14,TRBV2,TRBJ1-1,CASSEIGALTEAFF
14,TRBV7-9,TRBJ1-2,CASSWAFPSYGYTF
16,TRBV5-5,TRBJ1-2,CASSSKTVPAGYGYTF
16,TRBV19,TRBJ2-7,CASSIPLAGGTYEQYF
17,TRBV6-2/TRBV6-3,TRBJ2-2,CASSYWGTTRGTGELFF
19,TRBV11-1,TRBJ2-1,CASSLGSLRTGGPANEQFF
18,TRBV6-1,TRBJ2-1,CASSPNPDGTLDYNEQFF
16,TRBV7-9,TRBJ2-1,CASSPIESVIRNEQFF
15,TRBV3-1,TRBJ2-3,CASRETGSGTDTQYF
13,TRBV2,TRBJ1-5,CASLGQVGQPQHF
15,TRBV28,TRBJ2-3,CASSQERGSTDTQYF
12,TRBV21-1,TRBJ2-1,CASSKVGAQQFF
16,TRBV20-1,TRBJ1-1,CSARDSSRGANTEAFF
15,TRBV5-1,TRBJ2-7,CASSLALGGSGEQYF
13,TRBV5-1,TRBJ1-1,CASTQQLNTEAFF
16,TRBV6-2/TRBV6-3,TRBJ1-6,CASSYGEDRGSSPLHF
17,TRBV7-2,TRBJ2-2,CASSLMGGAGGTGELFF
14,TRBV29-1,TRBJ2-1,CSVVSSSFGNEQFF
17,TRBV9,TRBJ2-2,CASSVGGAGGSTGELFF
12,TRBV20-1,TRBJ1-5,CSAARTRQPQHF
13,TRBV5-1,TRBJ2-5,CASSAPGQGTQYF
13,TRBV28,TRBJ1-2,CASSLGTDGGYTF
13,TRBV28,TRBJ2-7,CASSLRVPYEQYF
16,TRBV3-1,TRBJ2-2,CASSQVEGTPPRELFF
13,TRBV5-1,TRBJ2-7,CASSLGLLDEQYF
13,TRBV3-1,TRBJ2-1,CASSQVVFHEQFF
15,TRBV5-1,TRBJ2-1,CASSEAATSYNEQFF
15,TRBV7-9,TRBJ1-1,CASSFRTGANTEAFF
16,TRBV5-5,TRBJ1-4,CASSPERRGLNEKLFF
15,TRBV7-9,TRBJ2-7,CASSMGVGGSYEQYF
14,TRBV6-5,TRBJ2-3,CASSYGAQGDTQYF
16,TRBV20-1,TRBJ2-5,CSARDHGRRGQETQYF
17,TRBV21-1,TRBJ2-6,CATFMLGQRPGANVLTF
13,TRBV6-5,TRBJ2-7,CASTPGQPYEQYF